This T cell receptor beta chain is drawn from a study of glioma-infiltrating T cells after dendritic cell vaccination. Study-wide findings and caveats: Few patients contributed both blood and tumor specimens.

As for this clone: Its target is not known.

Time point denoted: after dendritic cell vaccination, including at tumor progression/relapse. Input was around 2.1 ug genomic DNA, or all available if less. The table came from immunoSEQ multiplex PCR; TCRdb's copy has only in-frame clones and leaves some out. The table lists 60,000 or so clones, approximately 89% of them singletons, with approximately 10% in the top ten. Sequencing used blood, obtained after dendritic cell vaccination. This sequence was found in a human donor with glioblastoma.

CDR3 nucleotides: TGCGCCAGCAACGTCCGGGGGAATCAGCCCCAGCATTTT. Residues: CASNVRGNQPQHF. V is TRBV4-1 and J is TRBJ1-5; D might be TRBD1 (5 bases). From germline, CDR1 is MGHRA and CDR2 YSYEKL. V lost 7 bases and J lost 4, with 11 bases in between. There are 13 residues in the CDR3.